Following are 10 T cell receptor beta chains from one sample sequenced in a study of identical twins. TCRdb re-called the 5' RACE reads through MiXCR, storing one row per CDR3 protein. Of more than 600,000 distinct CDR3 sequences in the sample, around a sixth were seen once. The sample also formed part of further work on T cells expressing NK-cell markers.

Sequencing was carried out using PBMCs. These receptors were collected from a young woman in good health.

The V call is TRBV10-3, the J call TRBJ2-1; 9 bases are a match to TRBD2. CDR3 length equals 16 residues. Germline-derived CDR1 and CDR2 are ENHRY and SYGVKD. J lost 6 bases, V lost 3 bases, and 9 bases had no gene match. CDR3 sequence (DNA): TGTGCCATCAGTGACCCGGGCCTAGCGGGAAGCAATGAGCAGTTCTTC. Protein sequence: CAISDPGLAGSNEQFF.

This clonotype was counted only a few times. The chain links TRBV5-5 to TRBJ2-2; 9 bases map to TRBD1. V lost 3 bases and J lost 3; bases outside the gene matches: 3. CDR3 length: 15 residues. CDR1 is SGHKS and CDR2 is YYEKEE in the germline V gene (reference sequence). CDR3 coding DNA: TGTGCCAGCAGCTACGGGACAGGGTACACCGGGGAGCTGTTTTTT. Translation: CASSYGTGYTGELFF.

This sequence joins TRBV5-1 and TRBJ1-2, with D uncertain. Germline V lookup: CDR1 SGHRS, CDR2 YFSETQ. V lost 5 bases, J lost 4 bases, and 15 bases lay in between. This CDR3 spans 14 amino acids. This CDR3 is CASSSEGSGYGYTF. CDR3 nucleotides: TGCGCCAGCAGTAGTGAGGGTTCCGGCTATGGCTACACCTTC.

The chain joins TRBV6-1 to TRBJ2-7, with 9 bases lining up with TRBD1. CDR1 MNHNS and CDR2 SASEGT come from the germline V gene. With V trimmed by 5 bases and J by 4 bases, 9 bases remained unmatched. This CDR3 has 15 residues. The CDR3 DNA sequence: TGTGCCAGCAGTACAACCGGGACAGGGATGTACGAGCAGTACTTC. This gives the protein CASSTTGTGMYEQYF.

The chain uses TRBV12-5 and TRBJ1-1; unclear D gene. Trimming pared 3 bases from V and 10 bases from J, leaving 9 bases between. CDR1 is LGHNT and CDR2 is FRNRAP in the germline V gene. The CDR3 covers 11 residues. In DNA, the CDR3 is TGTGCTAGTGGTTTATCGGCCGGAGCTTTCTTT. Protein sequence: CASGLSAGAFF.

The chain combines TRBV5-1 with TRBJ2-7; the match to TRBD1 covers 9 bases. CDR1 SGHRS and CDR2 YFSETQ come from the germline V gene. The CDR3 covers 14 residues. V trimming: 4 bases; J trimming: 1 base; junction bases outside the gene matches: 3. CDR3 coding DNA: TGCGCCAGCAGCGGGACAGGGCTTTCCTACGAGCAGTACTTC. Protein product: CASSGTGLSYEQYF.

This clonotype was seen a few times. J is TRBJ2-7 and V is TRBV20-1; 8 bases are shared with TRBD1. CDR1 is DFQATT, CDR2 SNEGSKA, per germline (reference sequence). After removal of 6 bases from V and 6 bases from J, the junction contained 4 bases not matched to a gene. This CDR3 has 11 amino acids. The CDR3 DNA reads TGCAGTGCAAAAACAGGGGGCGAGCAGTACTTC. It translates to CSAKTGGEQYF.

The chain links TRBV6-2 or TRBV6-3 to TRBJ2-1; TRBD2 matches 7 bases. Per the germline V gene, CDR1 is MNHEY and CDR2 is SVGEGT. V lost 4 bases, J lost 9 bases, and 3 bases stayed unmatched. The CDR3 spans 12 residues. The CDR3 DNA follows: TGTGCCAGCAGTTTGCGGGAGACTGAGCAGTTCTTC. Translating gives CASSLRETEQFF.

The DNA of the CDR3 is TGTGCCAGCAGTAAACGGGACGGACCCCACGAGCAGTACTTC. This encodes CASSKRDGPHEQYF. This sequence joins TRBV6-1 and TRBJ2-7; D might be TRBD1 or TRBD2, each matching 5 bases. There are 14 residues in the CDR3. Trimming shortened V by 5 bases and J by 5 bases, and 16 bases separated the two germline ends. The V gene's germline CDR1 is MNHNS and CDR2 SASEGT.

This clonotype was recorded a few times. The CDR3 region has the DNA TGCAGTGCTAGAGATTTTCAGGGGACCCGCGGGTTCTTC. As protein: CSARDFQGTRGFF. The chain employs TRBV20-1 and TRBJ2-1, with D tentatively TRBD1 (6 bases). The CDR3 is 13 amino acids. The germline CDR1 and CDR2 sequences are DFQATT and SNEGSKA (reference sequence). Trimming shortened V by 0 bases and J by 15 bases, and 18 bases separated the two germline ends.